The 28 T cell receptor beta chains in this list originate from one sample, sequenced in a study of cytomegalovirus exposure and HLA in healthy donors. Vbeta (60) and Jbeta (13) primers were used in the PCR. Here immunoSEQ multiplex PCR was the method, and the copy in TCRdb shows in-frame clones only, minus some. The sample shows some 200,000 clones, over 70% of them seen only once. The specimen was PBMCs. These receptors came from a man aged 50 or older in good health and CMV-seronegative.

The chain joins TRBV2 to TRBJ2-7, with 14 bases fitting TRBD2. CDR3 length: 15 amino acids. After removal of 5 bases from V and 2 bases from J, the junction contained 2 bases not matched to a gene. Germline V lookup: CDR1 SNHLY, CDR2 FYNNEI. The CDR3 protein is CASSWTSGGTYEQYF. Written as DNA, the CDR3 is TGTGCCAGCAGTTGGACTAGCGGGGGGACCTACGAGCAGTACTTC.

CDR3: CACSGRAGQPQHF. CDR3 sequence (DNA): TGTGCCTGTTCAGGGAGGGCAGGGCAGCCCCAGCATTTT. This chain links TRBV7-2 with TRBJ1-5; D is perhaps TRBD1 (5 bases). The length of the CDR3 is 13 residues. Germline V CDR1 and CDR2: SGHTA, FQGNSA. V was pared by 11 bases and J by 7 bases, with 18 bases between.

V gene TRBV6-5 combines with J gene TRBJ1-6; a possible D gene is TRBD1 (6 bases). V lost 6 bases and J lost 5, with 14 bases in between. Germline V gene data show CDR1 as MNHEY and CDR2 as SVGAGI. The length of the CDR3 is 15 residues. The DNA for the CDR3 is TGTGCCAGCAGCCCGTCTGGGGGCGATAATTCACCCCTCCACTTT. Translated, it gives CASSPSGGDNSPLHF.

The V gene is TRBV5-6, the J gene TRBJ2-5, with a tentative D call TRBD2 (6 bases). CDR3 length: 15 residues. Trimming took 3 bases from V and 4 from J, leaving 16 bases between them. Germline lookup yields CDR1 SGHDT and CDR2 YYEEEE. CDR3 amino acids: CASSSMGGLGETQYF. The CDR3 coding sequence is TGTGCCAGCAGCTCTATGGGGGGACTCGGAGAGACCCAGTACTTC.

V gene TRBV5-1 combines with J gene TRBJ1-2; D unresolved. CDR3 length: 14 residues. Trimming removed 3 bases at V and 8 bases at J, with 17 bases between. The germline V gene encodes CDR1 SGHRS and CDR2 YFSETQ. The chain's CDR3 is CASSSLRIEGGYTF. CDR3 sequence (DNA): TGCGCCAGCAGCTCCCTGAGGATAGAGGGCGGCTACACCTTC.

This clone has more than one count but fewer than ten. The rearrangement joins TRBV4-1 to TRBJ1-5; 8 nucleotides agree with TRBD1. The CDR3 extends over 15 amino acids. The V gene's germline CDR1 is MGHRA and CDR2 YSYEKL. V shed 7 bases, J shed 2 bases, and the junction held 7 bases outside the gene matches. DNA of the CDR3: TGCGCCAGCAAATCCGGGACAGGCGGCAATCAGCCCCAGCATTTT. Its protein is CASKSGTGGNQPQHF.

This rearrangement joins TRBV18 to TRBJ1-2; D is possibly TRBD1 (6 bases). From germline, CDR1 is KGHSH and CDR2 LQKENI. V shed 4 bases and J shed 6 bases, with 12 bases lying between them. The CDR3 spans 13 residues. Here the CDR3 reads CASSLQGSDGYTF. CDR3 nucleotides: TGTGCCAGCTCACTACAGGGAAGTGATGGCTACACCTTC.

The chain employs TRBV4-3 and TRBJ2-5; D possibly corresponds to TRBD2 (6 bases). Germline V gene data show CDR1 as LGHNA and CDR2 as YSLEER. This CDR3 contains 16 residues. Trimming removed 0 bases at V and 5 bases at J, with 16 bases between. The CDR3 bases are TGCGCCAGCAGCCAAGAAAATTCCCCAGGGAGGGAGACCCAGTACTTC. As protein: CASSQENSPGRETQYF.

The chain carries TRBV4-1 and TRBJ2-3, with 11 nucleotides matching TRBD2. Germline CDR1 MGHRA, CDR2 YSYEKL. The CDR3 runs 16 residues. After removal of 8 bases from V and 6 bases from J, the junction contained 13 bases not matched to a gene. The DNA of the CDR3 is TGCGCCAGCTCGTTCCTAGCGGGGGGAAGTTTGGATACGCAGTATTTT. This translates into CASSFLAGGSLDTQYF.

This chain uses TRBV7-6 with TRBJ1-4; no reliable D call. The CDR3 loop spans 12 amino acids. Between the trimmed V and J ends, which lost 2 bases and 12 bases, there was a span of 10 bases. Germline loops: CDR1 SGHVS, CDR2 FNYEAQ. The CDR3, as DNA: TGTGCCAGCAGCTTACATAGTCGCGAACTGTTTTTT. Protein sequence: CASSLHSRELFF.

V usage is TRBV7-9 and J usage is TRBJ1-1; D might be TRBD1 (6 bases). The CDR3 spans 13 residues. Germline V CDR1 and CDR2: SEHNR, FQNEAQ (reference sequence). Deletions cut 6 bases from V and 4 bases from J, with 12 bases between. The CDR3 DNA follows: TGTGCCAGCAGTGTGGGGGCAGTCACTGAAGCTTTCTTT. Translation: CASSVGAVTEAFF.

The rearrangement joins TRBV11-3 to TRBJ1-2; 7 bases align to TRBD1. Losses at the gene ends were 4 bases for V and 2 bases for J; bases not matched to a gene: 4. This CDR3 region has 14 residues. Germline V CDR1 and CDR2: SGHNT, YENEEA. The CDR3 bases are TGTGCCAGCAGCTCGCGGACAGGAAACTATGGCTACACCTTC. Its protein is CASSSRTGNYGYTF.

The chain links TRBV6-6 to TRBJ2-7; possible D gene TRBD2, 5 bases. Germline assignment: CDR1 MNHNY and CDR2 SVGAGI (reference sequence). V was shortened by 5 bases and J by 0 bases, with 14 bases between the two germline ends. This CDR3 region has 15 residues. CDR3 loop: CASSTGMESSYEQYF. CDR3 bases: TGTGCCAGCAGTACGGGGATGGAGAGCTCCTACGAGCAGTACTTC.

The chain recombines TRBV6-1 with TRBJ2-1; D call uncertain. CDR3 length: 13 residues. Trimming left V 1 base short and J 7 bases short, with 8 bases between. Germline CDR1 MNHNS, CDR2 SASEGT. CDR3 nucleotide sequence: TGTGCCAGCAGTGAAGGCCAGAAAAATGAGCAGTTCTTC. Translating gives CASSEGQKNEQFF.

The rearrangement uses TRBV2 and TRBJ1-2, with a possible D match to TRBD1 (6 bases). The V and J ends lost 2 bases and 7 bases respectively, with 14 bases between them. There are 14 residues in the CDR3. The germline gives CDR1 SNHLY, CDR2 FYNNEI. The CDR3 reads CASSEHREVGGYTF. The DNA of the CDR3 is TGTGCCAGCAGTGAACACAGGGAAGTAGGTGGCTACACCTTC.

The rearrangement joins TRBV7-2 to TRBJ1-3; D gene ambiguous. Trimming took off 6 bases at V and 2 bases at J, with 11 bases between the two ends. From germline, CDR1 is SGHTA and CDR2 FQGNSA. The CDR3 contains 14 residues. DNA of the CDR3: TGTGCCAGCAGTCTCGGGTTTGCTGGAAACACCATATATTTT. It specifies CASSLGFAGNTIYF.

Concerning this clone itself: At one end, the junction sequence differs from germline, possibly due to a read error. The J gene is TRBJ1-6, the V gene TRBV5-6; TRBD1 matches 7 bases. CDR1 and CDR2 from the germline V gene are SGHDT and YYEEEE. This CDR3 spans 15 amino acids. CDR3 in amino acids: CASSKWDRSNSPPHF. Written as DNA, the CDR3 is TGTGCCAGCAGCAAATGGGACAGAAGTAATTCACCCCCCCACTTT.

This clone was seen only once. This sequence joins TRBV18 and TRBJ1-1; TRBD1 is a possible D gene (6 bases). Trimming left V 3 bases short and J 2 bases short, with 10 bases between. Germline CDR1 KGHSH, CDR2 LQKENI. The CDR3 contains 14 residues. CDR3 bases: TGTGCCAGCTCACCCGGGACAACCAACACTGAAGCTTTCTTT. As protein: CASSPGTTNTEAFF. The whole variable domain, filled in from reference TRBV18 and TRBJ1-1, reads NAGVMQNPRHLVRRRGQEARLRCSPMKGHSHVYWYRQLPEEGLKFMVYLQKENIIDESGMPKERFSAEFPKEGPSILRIQQVVRGDSAAYFCASSPGTTNTEAFFGQGTRLTVV.

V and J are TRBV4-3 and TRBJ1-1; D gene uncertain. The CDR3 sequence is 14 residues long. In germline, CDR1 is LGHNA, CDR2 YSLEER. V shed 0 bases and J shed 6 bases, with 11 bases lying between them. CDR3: CASSQDRRVAEAFF. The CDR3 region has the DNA TGCGCCAGCAGCCAAGATAGGCGGGTTGCTGAAGCTTTCTTT.

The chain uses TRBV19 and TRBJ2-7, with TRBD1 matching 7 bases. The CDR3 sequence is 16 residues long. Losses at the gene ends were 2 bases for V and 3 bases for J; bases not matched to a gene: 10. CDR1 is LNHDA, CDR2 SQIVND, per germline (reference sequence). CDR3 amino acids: CASSITQDRPGYEQYF. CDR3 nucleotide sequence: TGTGCCAGTAGTATAACTCAGGACAGGCCGGGCTACGAGCAGTACTTC.

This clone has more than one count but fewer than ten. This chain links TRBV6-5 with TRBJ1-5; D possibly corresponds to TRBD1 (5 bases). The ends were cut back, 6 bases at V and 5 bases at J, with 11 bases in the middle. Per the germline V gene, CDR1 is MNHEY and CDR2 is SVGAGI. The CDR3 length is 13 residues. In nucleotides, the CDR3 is TGTGCCAGCAGCGTGACAGCCGATCAGCCCCAGCATTTT. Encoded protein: CASSVTADQPQHF.

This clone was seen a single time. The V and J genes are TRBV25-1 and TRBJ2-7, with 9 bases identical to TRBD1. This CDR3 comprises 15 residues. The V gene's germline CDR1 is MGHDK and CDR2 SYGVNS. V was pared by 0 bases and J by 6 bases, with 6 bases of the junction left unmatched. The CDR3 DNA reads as TGTGCCAGCAGTGAATATATGGGACAGGGTTTCGAGCAGTACTTC. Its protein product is CASSEYMGQGFEQYF.

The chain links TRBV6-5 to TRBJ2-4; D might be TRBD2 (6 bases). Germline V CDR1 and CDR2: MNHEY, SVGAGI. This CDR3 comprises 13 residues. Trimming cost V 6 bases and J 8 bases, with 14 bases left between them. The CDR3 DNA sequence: TGTGCCAGCAGCCGCTCGTGGGAGGACATTCAGTACTTC. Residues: CASSRSWEDIQYF.

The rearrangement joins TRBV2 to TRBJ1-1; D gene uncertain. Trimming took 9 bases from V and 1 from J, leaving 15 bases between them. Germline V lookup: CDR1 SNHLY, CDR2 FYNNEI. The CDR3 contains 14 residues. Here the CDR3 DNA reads TGTGCCAGGGGAGGCGGGGTGTGGAACACTGAAGCTTTCTTT. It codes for CARGGGVWNTEAFF.

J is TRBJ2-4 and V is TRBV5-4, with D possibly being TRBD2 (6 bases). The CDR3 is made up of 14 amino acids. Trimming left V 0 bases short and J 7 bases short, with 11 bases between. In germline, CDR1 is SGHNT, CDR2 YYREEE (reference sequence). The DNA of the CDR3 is TGTGCCAGCAGCTTGGATCCGGGGGAGAACATTCAGTACTTC. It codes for CASSLDPGENIQYF.

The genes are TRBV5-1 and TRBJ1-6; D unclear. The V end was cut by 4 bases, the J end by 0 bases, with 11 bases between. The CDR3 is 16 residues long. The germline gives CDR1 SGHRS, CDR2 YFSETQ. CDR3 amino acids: CASSGAVSSYNSPLHF. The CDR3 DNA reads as TGCGCCAGCAGCGGAGCAGTGAGCTCCTATAATTCACCCCTCCACTTT.

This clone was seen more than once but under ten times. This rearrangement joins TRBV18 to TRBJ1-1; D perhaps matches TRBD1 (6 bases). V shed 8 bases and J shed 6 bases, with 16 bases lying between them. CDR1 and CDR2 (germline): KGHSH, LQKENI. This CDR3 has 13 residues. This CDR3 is CASIQGFLAEAFF. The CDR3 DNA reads TGTGCCAGCATACAGGGTTTTCTGGCTGAAGCTTTCTTT.

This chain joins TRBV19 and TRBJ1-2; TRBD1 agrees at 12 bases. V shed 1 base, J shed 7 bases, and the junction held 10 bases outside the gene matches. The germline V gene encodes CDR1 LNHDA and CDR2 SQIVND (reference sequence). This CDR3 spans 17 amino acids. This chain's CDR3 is CASSIGRRGQGARGYTF. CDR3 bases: TGTGCCAGTAGTATAGGACGGAGGGGACAGGGGGCGCGTGGCTACACCTTC. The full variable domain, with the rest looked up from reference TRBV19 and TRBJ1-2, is DGGITQSPKYLFRKEGQNVTLSCEQNLNHDAMYWYRQDPGQGLRLIYYSQIVNDFQKGDIAEGYSVSREKKESFPLTVTSAQKNPTAFYLCASSIGRRGQGARGYTFGSGTRLTVV.